Presented here are 9 T cell receptor beta chains from one specimen sequenced in a study of blood T cell repertoires in COVID-19. Only in-frame clones appear in the TCRdb table, and some are missing; sequencing was by immunoSEQ multiplex PCR. The table lists 350,000 to 450,000 clones, around nine tenths of them singletons. What was sequenced was PBMCs or T cells enriched from blood (not recorded which). Source of these receptors: a woman aged 18-29 years who had been exposed to COVID-19.

J is TRBJ2-7 and V is TRBV6-1, with 9 bases identical to TRBD2. The CDR3 loop spans 16 amino acids. Losses at the gene ends were 1 base for V and 5 bases for J; bases not matched to a gene: 9. CDR1 is MNHNS and CDR2 is SASEGT in the germline V gene. CDR3 bases: TGTGCCAGCAGTGAAGTGGTGGCGGGAGGGCCCCACGAGCAGTACTTC. This sequence encodes CASSEVVAGGPHEQYF.

This chain links TRBV20-1 with TRBJ1-6, with 7 bases fitting TRBD1. Germline V gives CDR1 DFQATT, CDR2 SNEGSKA (reference sequence). The CDR3 totals 10 residues. V lost 0 bases to trimming and J lost 19 bases; unmatched junction nucleotides: 3. CDR3 DNA: TGCAGTGCTAGAGACAGGGGGACTCACTTT. As protein: CSARDRGTHF.

This chain joins TRBV27 and TRBJ2-7, with D possibly TRBD1 on 6 matching bases. This CDR3 has 14 residues. The germline gives CDR1 MNHEY, CDR2 SMNVEV (reference sequence). Trimming took 6 bases from V and 3 from J, leaving 15 bases between them. This CDR3 reads CASRTGTALYEQYF. The CDR3 DNA is TGTGCCAGCAGGACAGGCACAGCCCTCTACGAGCAGTACTTC.

The J gene is TRBJ2-7, the V gene TRBV5-6, with 7 bases identical to TRBD1. CDR3 size: 15 residues. The ends lost 3 bases at V and 5 bases at J; junction bases unmatched: 11. Germline V lookup: CDR1 SGHDT, CDR2 YYEEEE. CDR3 amino acids: CASSSRGYTPHEQYF. The CDR3 region has the DNA TGTGCCAGCAGCTCCAGGGGGTATACACCCCACGAGCAGTACTTC.

The chain combines TRBV5-1 with TRBJ2-5; D is unresolved. Between the trimmed V and J ends, which lost 0 bases and 7 bases, there was a span of 16 bases. The CDR3 sequence is 15 residues long. The germline V gene has CDR1 SGHRS and CDR2 YFSETQ. CDR3 in amino acids: CASSLETETFGTQYF. The CDR3 nucleotides read TGCGCCAGCAGCTTGGAGACTGAAACGTTCGGGACCCAGTACTTC.

The chain uses TRBV7-2 and TRBJ2-7, with D uncertain. The V end was cut by 3 bases, the J end by 2 bases, with 5 bases between. Looked up from germline, CDR1 is SGHTA and CDR2 is FQGNSA. The CDR3 sequence is 12 residues long. The CDR3 spells CASSFSAYEQYF. The CDR3 DNA reads as TGTGCCAGCAGCTTCTCAGCCTACGAGCAGTACTTC.

V gene TRBV7-9 combines with J gene TRBJ1-5; D remains unclear. The germline V gene encodes CDR1 SEHNR and CDR2 FQNEAQ (reference sequence). Trimming stripped 4 bases from V and 3 bases from J, with 13 bases between. The CDR3 sequence is 15 residues long. The CDR3 DNA follows: TGTGCCAGCAGCTCCTCCTACAGTTCCAATCAGCCCCAGCATTTT. This encodes CASSSSYSSNQPQHF.

The V gene is TRBV21-1, the J gene TRBJ2-1; TRBD1, as called in the table, went unchecked against the DNA. TRBV21-1 is flagged as a pseudogene. CDR3 length: 13 residues. For the CDR3, the DNA is TGTGCCAGCAGGGACAGGTTGTACAATGAGCAGTTCTTC. This gives the protein CASRDRLYNEQFF.

This chain joins TRBV10-3 and TRBJ2-3; 7 bases fit TRBD2. CDR3 length: 16 amino acids. V trimming: 4 bases; J trimming: 3 bases; junction bases outside the gene matches: 10. Germline V gives CDR1 ENHRY, CDR2 SYGVKD. The CDR3 spells CAISGAERGETDTQYF. The CDR3 DNA reads TGTGCCATCAGTGGAGCCGAACGGGGGGAGACAGATACGCAGTATTTT.